This T cell receptor (beta chain) was observed in a study of cytomegalovirus exposure and HLA in healthy donors. This clone has just one count. Nominally healthy donors provided the samples, though records likely missed some immune exposures. PCR amplification relied on 60 Vbeta primers (plus 13 Jbeta primers). Original handling: A follow-up analysis tallied 70 million to 80 million unique TCR beta chains, roughly 11 million shared. The method was immunoSEQ multiplex PCR; TCRdb's version includes in-frame clones alone and lacks a portion of them. The V and J calls and clone size were taken over from that table, and D and trimming were inferred from the DNA. The sample records approximately 100,000 clones, around 73% being singletons. The sample consisted of PBMCs. The clonotype was recovered from a woman in her forties in good health and CMV-seropositive.

The CDR3 nucleotides read TGCGCCACCTTTAGCGGGAGGTCCACCTACAATGAGCAGTTCTTC. This gives the protein CATFSGRSTYNEQFF. This sequence joins TRBV10-2 and TRBJ2-1; 10 bases match TRBD2. The CDR3 consists of 15 residues. Trimming took 10 bases from V and 2 from J; bases not matched to a gene: 8. Germline loops: CDR1 WSHSY, CDR2 SAAADI.